This T cell receptor (beta chain) is drawn from a study of cytomegalovirus exposure and HLA in healthy donors. This PCR relied on a set of 60 Vbeta primers and 13 Jbeta primers. TCRdb's table, derived via immunoSEQ multiplex PCR, lists solely in-frame clones and lacks some. The sample includes more than 150,000 clones, approximately 80% of them seen just once. This clone has only one observation. Its antigen is still unknown. Trimming pared 4 bases from V and 1 base from J, leaving 9 bases between. The CDR3 is 14 residues long. CDR1 is SGDLS and CDR2 is YYNGEE in the germline V gene. Overall study results and limits: Later findings reportedly placed an Asian-associated ancestry cluster below the approximately 670-donor mean for N-insertions.

The sample consisted of PBMCs. The receptor was derived from a woman aged 50 to 60 in good health and CMV-seropositive. J is TRBJ2-1 and V is TRBV9, with D maybe TRBD1 (7 bases). This CDR3 reads CASSPGGSYNEQFF. For the CDR3, the DNA is TGTGCCAGCAGCCCAGGGGGGTCCTACAATGAGCAGTTCTTC.